The subject of this entry is one TCR beta chain. What it binds is unknown. This specimen comes from a study of identical twins. Overall study findings and caveats: Beta out-of-frame sequences showed weaker excess twin sharing. Models predicted too little out-of-frame TCR alpha sharing in monozygotic twins. Carriage of fewer insertions was seen in abundant cord blood beta clonotypes, whereas memory repertoires showed none. Partial confounding of zero-insertion analyses by invariant MAIT and iNKT cells was possible.

This CDR3 is built from 13 residues. CDR1 SQVTM and CDR2 ANQGSEA come from the germline V gene. Trimming shortened V by 3 bases and J by 2 bases, and 11 bases separated the two germline ends. TCRdb re-called the 5' RACE reads with MiXCR, one entry per CDR3 protein. This sample has fewer than 550,000 distinct CDR3 sequences; around 15% occur once, and the top ten carry about 0.97%. The sample was also linked to a second study, of yellow fever vaccine responses in identical twins.

This TCR was recovered from a woman aged 18-29 years in good health. Sequenced sample: CD4+ T cells sorted from blood. V is TRBV29-1 and J is TRBJ2-7; no clear D. The CDR3 nucleotides read TGCAGCGTTGATGGAGCGAGGCCCTACGAGCAGTACTTC. Protein sequence: CSVDGARPYEQYF.